The clone carrying this T cell receptor beta chain was seen once. As yet, its antigen is unknown. Trimming stripped 0 bases from V and 1 base from J, with 8 bases between. Germline V CDR1 and CDR2: SGHRS, YFSETQ. CDR3 length equals 15 residues. These data originate in a study of Ad26.COV2.S vaccination and SARS-CoV-2 variants. Study overall: Donor got 5x10^10 or 1x10^11 viral particles of Ad26.COV2.S. Study-level points and caveats: Placebo recipients had lower spike-specific TCR breadth than vaccine recipients.

Assay used: immunoSEQ multiplex PCR; TCRdb lists only in-frame clones, some missing. The data hold about 320,000 clones, with around four fifths observed a single time. Indicated treatment: approximately 18 received Ad26.COV2.S at low or high dose, single or two shots; about 5 received placebo; per-sample allocation not given. Sampling took place 63 days after the first vaccine or placebo injection. The chain employs TRBV5-1 and TRBJ1-5; maybe TRBD1 (5 bases). Sample: peripheral blood, taken in a trial of Ad26.COV2.S vaccine versus placebo. The receptor was derived from a person aged 18-60 years who received the Ad26.COV2.S COVID-19 vaccine or a placebo. The CDR3 bases are TGCGCCAGCAGCTTGGGGGACGGAAGCAATCAGCCCCAGCATTTT. Encoded protein: CASSLGDGSNQPQHF. Variable domain in full (rest from reference TRBV5-1 and TRBJ1-5): KAGVTQTPRYLIKTRGQQVTLSCSPISGHRSVSWYQQTPGQGLQFLFEYFSETQRNKGNFPGRFSGRQFSNSRSEMNVSTLELGDSALYLCASSLGDGSNQPQHFGDGTRLSIL.